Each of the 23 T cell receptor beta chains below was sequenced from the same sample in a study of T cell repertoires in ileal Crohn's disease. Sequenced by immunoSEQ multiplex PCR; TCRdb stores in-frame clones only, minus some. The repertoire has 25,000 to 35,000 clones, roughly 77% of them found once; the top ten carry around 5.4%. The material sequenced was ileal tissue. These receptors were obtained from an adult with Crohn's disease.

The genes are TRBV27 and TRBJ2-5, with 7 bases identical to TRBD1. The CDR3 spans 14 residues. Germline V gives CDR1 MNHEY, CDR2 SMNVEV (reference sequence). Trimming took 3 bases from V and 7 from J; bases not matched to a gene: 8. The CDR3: CASSFGTEAGTQYF. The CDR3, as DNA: TGTGCCAGCAGTTTCGGGACAGAGGCCGGGACCCAGTACTTC.

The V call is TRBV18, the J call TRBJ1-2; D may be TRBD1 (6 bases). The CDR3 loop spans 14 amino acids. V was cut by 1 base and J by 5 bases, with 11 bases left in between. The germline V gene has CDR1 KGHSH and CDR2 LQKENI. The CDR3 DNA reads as TGTGCCAGCTCACCACGGAATCAGGGGTATGGCTACACCTTC. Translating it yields CASSPRNQGYGYTF.

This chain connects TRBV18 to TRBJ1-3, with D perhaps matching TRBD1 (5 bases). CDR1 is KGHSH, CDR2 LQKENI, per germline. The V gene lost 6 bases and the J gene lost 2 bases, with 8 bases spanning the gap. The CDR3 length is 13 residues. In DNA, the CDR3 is TGTGCCAGCTCTCAGGACACTGGAAACACCATATATTTT. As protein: CASSQDTGNTIYF.

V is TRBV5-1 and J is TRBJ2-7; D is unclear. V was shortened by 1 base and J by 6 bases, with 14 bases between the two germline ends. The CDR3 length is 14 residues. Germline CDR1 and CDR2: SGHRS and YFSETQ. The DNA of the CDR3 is TGCGCCAGCAGCTTGCTCGAATTCTCAGGCGAGCAGTACTTC. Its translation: CASSLLEFSGEQYF.

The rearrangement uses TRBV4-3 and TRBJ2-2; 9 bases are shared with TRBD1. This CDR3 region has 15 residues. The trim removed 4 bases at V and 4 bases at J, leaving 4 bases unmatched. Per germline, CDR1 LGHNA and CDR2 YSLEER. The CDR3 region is CASSRGQGSTGELFF. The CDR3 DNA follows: TGCGCCAGCAGCCGAGGACAGGGGAGCACCGGGGAGCTGTTTTTT.

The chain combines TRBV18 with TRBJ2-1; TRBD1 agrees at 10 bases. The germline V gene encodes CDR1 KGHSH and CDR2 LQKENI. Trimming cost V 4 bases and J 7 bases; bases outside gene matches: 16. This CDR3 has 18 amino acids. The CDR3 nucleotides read TGTGCCAGCTCACTGACACTTTTTCCGGGACAGGGGAGTAATGAGCAGTTCTTC. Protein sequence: CASSLTLFPGQGSNEQFF. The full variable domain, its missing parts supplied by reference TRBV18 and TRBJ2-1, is NAGVMQNPRHLVRRRGQEARLRCSPMKGHSHVYWYRQLPEEGLKFMVYLQKENIIDESGMPKERFSAEFPKEGPSILRIQQVVRGDSAAYFCASSLTLFPGQGSNEQFFGPGTRLTVL.

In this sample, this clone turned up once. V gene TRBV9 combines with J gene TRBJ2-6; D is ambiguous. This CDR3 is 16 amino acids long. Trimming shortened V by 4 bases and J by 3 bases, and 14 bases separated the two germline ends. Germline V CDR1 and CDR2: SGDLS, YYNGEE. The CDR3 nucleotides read TGTGCCAGCAGCCCCCGGTTTGCGCTTGGGGCCAACGTCCTGACTTTC. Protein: CASSPRFALGANVLTF.

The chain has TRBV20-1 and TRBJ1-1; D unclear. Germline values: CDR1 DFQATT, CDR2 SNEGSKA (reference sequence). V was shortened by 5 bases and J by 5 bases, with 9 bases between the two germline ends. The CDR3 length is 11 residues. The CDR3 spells CSALGRTEAFF. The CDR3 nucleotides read TGCAGTGCTCTGGGGAGGACTGAAGCTTTCTTT.

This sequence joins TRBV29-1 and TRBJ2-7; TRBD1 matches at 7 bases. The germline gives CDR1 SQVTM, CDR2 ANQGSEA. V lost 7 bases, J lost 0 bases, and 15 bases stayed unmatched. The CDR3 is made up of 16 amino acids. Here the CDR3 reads CSAENNRDSSSYEQYF. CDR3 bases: TGCAGCGCAGAGAATAACCGGGACAGCAGCTCCTACGAGCAGTACTTC.

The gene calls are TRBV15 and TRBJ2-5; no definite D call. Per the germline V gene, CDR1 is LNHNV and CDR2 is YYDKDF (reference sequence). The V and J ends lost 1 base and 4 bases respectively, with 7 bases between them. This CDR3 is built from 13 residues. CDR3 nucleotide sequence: TGTGCCACCAGCAGAGGTATTCGAGAGACCCAGTACTTC. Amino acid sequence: CATSRGIRETQYF.

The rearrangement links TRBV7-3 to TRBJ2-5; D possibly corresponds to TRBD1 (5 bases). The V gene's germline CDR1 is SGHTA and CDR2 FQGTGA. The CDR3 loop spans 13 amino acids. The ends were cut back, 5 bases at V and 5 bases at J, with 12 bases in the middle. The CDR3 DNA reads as TGTGCCAGCAGCGTCCAGGGTTCCGAGACCCAGTACTTC. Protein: CASSVQGSETQYF.

In DNA form, the CDR3 reads TGCGCCAGCAGCTTGGATGGGACAAGTTCAGATACGCAGTATTTT. Translated: CASSLDGTSSDTQYF. The chain is built from TRBV5-1 and TRBJ2-3, with D perhaps matching TRBD1 (6 bases). The CDR3 covers 15 residues. CDR1 and CDR2 from the germline V gene are SGHRS and YFSETQ. V lost 0 bases, J lost 4 bases, and 12 bases lay in between.

CDR3 sequence reads: CASSPITSRQGANYGYTF. CDR3 in DNA: TGTGCCAGCTCACCGATTACCAGTCGACAGGGGGCGAACTATGGCTACACCTTC. The rearrangement links TRBV18 to TRBJ1-2; TRBD1 matches 10 bases. Germline V gives CDR1 KGHSH, CDR2 LQKENI. Unmatched junction bases numbered 12, after V lost 3 bases and J lost 2 bases. This CDR3 contains 18 residues.

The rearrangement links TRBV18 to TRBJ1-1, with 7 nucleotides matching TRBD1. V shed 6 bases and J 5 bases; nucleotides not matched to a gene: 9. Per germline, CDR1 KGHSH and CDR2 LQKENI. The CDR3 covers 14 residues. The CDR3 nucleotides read TGTGCCAGCTCGCCAGACAGGGATAGGACTGAAGCTTTCTTT. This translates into CASSPDRDRTEAFF.

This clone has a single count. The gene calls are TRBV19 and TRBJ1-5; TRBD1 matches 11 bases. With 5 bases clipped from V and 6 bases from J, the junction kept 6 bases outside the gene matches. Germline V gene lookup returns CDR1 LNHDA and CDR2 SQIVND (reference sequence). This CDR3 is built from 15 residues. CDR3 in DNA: TGTGCCAGTAGTCTAAGGACAGGGGGCTTTCAGCCCCAGCATTTT. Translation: CASSLRTGGFQPQHF.

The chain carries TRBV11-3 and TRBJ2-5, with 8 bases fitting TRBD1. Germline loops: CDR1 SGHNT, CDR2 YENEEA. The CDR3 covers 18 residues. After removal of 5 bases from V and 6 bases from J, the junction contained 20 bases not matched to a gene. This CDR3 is CASSHTRPQRTGRKTQYF. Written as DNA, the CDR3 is TGTGCCAGCAGCCATACGCGCCCTCAACGGACAGGGCGAAAGACCCAGTACTTC.

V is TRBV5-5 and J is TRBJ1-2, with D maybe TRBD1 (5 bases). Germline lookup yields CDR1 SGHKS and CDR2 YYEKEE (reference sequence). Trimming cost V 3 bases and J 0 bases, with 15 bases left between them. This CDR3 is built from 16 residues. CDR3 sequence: CASSSLGAASNYGYTF. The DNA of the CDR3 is TGTGCCAGCAGCTCCCTTGGGGCAGCCTCTAACTATGGCTACACCTTC.

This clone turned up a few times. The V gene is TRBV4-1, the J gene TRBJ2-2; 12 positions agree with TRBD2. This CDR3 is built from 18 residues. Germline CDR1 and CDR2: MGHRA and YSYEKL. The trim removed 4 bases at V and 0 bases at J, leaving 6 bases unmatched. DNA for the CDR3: TGCGCCAGCAGCCCTAGACTAGCGGGGGCCGCGAACACCGGGGAGCTGTTTTTT. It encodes CASSPRLAGAANTGELFF.

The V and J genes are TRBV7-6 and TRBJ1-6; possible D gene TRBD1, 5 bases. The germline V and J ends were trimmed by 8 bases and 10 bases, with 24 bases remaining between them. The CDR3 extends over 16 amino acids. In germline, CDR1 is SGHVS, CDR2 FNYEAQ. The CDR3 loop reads CASAKYSGQGFSPLHF. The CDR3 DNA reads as TGTGCCAGCGCTAAATACTCAGGGCAGGGCTTCTCACCCCTCCACTTT. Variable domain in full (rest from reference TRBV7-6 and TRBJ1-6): GAGVSQSPRYKVTKRGQDVALRCDPISGHVSLYWYRQALGQGPEFLTYFNYEAQQDKSGLPNDRFSAERPEGSISTLTIQRTEQRDSAMYRCASAKYSGQGFSPLHFGNGTRLTVT.

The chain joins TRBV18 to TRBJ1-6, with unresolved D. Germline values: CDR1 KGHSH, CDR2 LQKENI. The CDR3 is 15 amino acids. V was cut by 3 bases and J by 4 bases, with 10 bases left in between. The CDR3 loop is CASSPTDGYNSPLHF. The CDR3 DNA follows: TGTGCCAGCTCACCTACCGACGGGTATAATTCACCCCTCCACTTT.

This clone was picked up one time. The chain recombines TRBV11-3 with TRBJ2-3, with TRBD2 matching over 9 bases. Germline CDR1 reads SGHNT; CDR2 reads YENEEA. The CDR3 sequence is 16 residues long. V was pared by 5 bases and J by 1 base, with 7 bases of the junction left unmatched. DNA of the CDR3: TGTGCCAGCAGCCCTGGCGGGGGGGCCGGCACAGATACGCAGTATTTT. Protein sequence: CASSPGGGAGTDTQYF.

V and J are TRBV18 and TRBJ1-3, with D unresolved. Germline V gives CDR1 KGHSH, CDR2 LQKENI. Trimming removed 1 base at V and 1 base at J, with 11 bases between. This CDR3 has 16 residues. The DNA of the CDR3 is TGTGCCAGCTCACCACTCATGGGCGTATCTGGAAACACCATATATTTT. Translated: CASSPLMGVSGNTIYF.

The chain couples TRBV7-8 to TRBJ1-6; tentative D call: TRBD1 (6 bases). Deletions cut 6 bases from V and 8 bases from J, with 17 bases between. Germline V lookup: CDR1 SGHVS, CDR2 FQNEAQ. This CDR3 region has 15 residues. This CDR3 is CASRRNIYRDSPLHF. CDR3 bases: TGTGCCAGCAGAAGAAACATCTACAGGGATTCACCCCTCCACTTT.